This T cell receptor beta chain came from a study of shared clonotypes between healthy human individuals. The overall study: Plates per donor: three CD4 naive, three CD4 memory, two CD8 naive, one CD8 memory.

Germline V lookup: CDR1 SQVTM, CDR2 ANQGSEA. With 7 bases clipped from V and 5 bases from J, the junction kept 6 bases outside the gene matches. CDR3 size: 12 residues. Repertoires were generated with immunoSEQ multiplex PCR, while TCRdb's copy carries only in-frame clones and drops some. The sample lists almost 750,000 clones; over 55% were seen once. Overall study findings and caveats: Represented diversity (both genetic and exposure-history) was limited by the small number of donors. Clonotype sharing among donors was expected to depend on sequencing depth. Shared clonotypes: 4.5% to 5% naive CD4, about 3.3% naive CD8, about 2.2% memory CD4, around 0.4% memory CD8.

About this clone: Its antigen is currently unknown.

V gene TRBV29-1 combines with J gene TRBJ2-5; 8 bases fit TRBD1. The sample comprised memory CD4+ T cells sorted from blood. Subset of the sample: CD45RA-negative fraction. The receptor's source is a woman aged 25 to 39 in good health. The CDR3 DNA reads as TGCAGCGACCGGACAGGGAGCGAGACCCAGTACTTC. Encoded protein: CSDRTGSETQYF.